Presented here are 16 T cell receptor beta chains from one specimen sequenced in a study of blood T cell repertoires in COVID-19. Measured with immunoSEQ multiplex PCR; TCRdb has only the in-frame clones, and not every one. The sample holds about 150,000 clones, around 81% seen once. Specimen: peripheral blood. These receptors all stem from a woman aged 45-65 years with acute or convalescent COVID-19.

The chain links TRBV20-1 to TRBJ2-1, with 7 positions matching TRBD2. CDR1 and CDR2 from the germline V gene are DFQATT and SNEGSKA (reference sequence). Unmatched junction bases numbered 11, after V lost 3 bases and J lost 6 bases. The CDR3 has 15 amino acids. The CDR3 sequence is CSASYERGIGNEQFF. CDR3 nucleotides: TGCAGTGCTAGTTACGAGCGGGGTATAGGCAATGAGCAGTTCTTC.

The rearrangement uses TRBV11-3 and TRBJ2-1, with 8 positions matching TRBD2. CDR3 length equals 13 residues. With V trimmed by 3 bases and J by 8 bases, 3 bases remained unmatched. Per germline, CDR1 SGHNT and CDR2 YENEEA. This CDR3 is CASSFRGGDEQFF. CDR3 bases: TGTGCCAGCAGCTTCCGGGGGGGCGATGAGCAGTTCTTC.

This chain links TRBV19 with TRBJ1-2, with TRBD1 as a possible D gene (6 bases). The CDR3 consists of 15 residues. V lost 7 bases, J lost 3 bases, and 18 bases lay in between. Germline assignment: CDR1 LNHDA and CDR2 SQIVND (reference sequence). The CDR3 DNA is TGTGCCAGTACCACTGCGCGGGGGGCGCACTATGGCTACACCTTC. It translates to CASTTARGAHYGYTF.

In its sample, this clone was seen a few times. The chain carries TRBV10-3 and TRBJ1-2; TRBD1 matches 7 bases. V was pared by 3 bases and J by 7 bases, with 2 bases of the junction left unmatched. Germline CDR1 ENHRY, CDR2 SYGVKD. This CDR3 comprises 12 residues. DNA for the CDR3: TGTGCCATCAGTGATCGACAGGGTGGCTACACCTTC. It yields the protein CAISDRQGGYTF.

J is TRBJ1-1 and V is TRBV10-3; 7 bases match TRBD1. CDR1 ENHRY and CDR2 SYGVKD come from the germline V gene. The length of the CDR3 is 16 residues. The V gene end was trimmed by 3 bases and the J gene end by 0 bases; junction bases not matched to a gene: 7. CDR3 residues: CAISEGGGEMNTEAFF. CDR3 DNA sequence: TGTGCCATCAGTGAAGGGGGCGGAGAAATGAACACTGAAGCTTTCTTT.

This clone was seen only a few times. This chain joins TRBV2 and TRBJ1-2, with TRBD1 identical over 8 bases. CDR3 length equals 12 residues. The ends lost 6 bases at V and 5 bases at J; junction bases unmatched: 2. Germline-derived CDR1 and CDR2 are SNHLY and FYNNEI. The CDR3 coding sequence is TGTGCCAGCAGACAGGGGGTATATGGCTACACCTTC. Encoded protein: CASRQGVYGYTF.

The chain uses TRBV12-5 and TRBJ1-4; 10 positions agree with TRBD1. Germline V gene sequence: CDR1 LGHNT, CDR2 FRNRAP. The CDR3 is 16 amino acids. Germline trimming cut 6 bases from V and 5 bases from J; bases unmatched to any gene: 9. CDR3 coding DNA: TGTGCTAGTGGCCCTCCCCCGGGACAGGGGAATGAAAAACTGTTTTTT. It encodes CASGPPPGQGNEKLFF.

The genes are TRBV6-1 and TRBJ1-5; maybe TRBD1 (6 bases). The length of the CDR3 is 15 residues. The V and J ends lost 0 bases and 3 bases respectively, with 9 bases between them. Germline CDR1 and CDR2: MNHNS and SASEGT. CDR3 in DNA: TGTGCCAGCAGTGAAGCGACAGGACACAATCAGCCCCAGCATTTT. Translating gives CASSEATGHNQPQHF.

The rearrangement joins TRBV9 to TRBJ2-7; TRBD2 agrees at 9 bases. The CDR3 has 14 residues. Looked up from germline, CDR1 is SGDLS and CDR2 is YYNGEE. Trimming at V came to 6 bases and at J to 6 bases, leaving 10 bases not matched to a gene. The CDR3 region is CASTSGGLDGEQYF. Written as DNA, the CDR3 is TGTGCCAGCACAAGCGGGGGGCTTGACGGCGAGCAGTACTTC.

This clone has a single count. This chain uses TRBV27 with TRBJ1-1; TRBD1 matches 8 bases. After removal of 4 bases from V and 3 bases from J, the junction contained 7 bases not matched to a gene. The CDR3 has 15 amino acids. Germline V CDR1 and CDR2: MNHEY, SMNVEV (reference sequence). This CDR3 reads CASSWTGTSYTEAFF. In nucleotides, the CDR3 is TGTGCCAGCAGTTGGACAGGGACATCCTACACTGAAGCTTTCTTT.

The chain carries TRBV9 and TRBJ2-5, with a tentative D call TRBD1 (5 bases). CDR1 is SGDLS, CDR2 YYNGEE, per germline. The CDR3 is made up of 14 amino acids. The germline V and J ends were trimmed by 4 bases and 0 bases, with 10 bases remaining between them. CDR3 protein: CASSNQGYQETQYF. The CDR3 DNA follows: TGTGCCAGCAGCAACCAGGGATACCAAGAGACCCAGTACTTC.

This chain connects TRBV6-2 or TRBV6-3 to TRBJ2-7; 11 bases agree with TRBD2. The ends lost 2 bases at V and 0 bases at J; junction bases unmatched: 6. The CDR3 runs to 17 residues. Germline V gene sequence: CDR1 MNHEY, CDR2 SVGEGT. The CDR3 loop reads CASSYEASGGLSYEQYF. CDR3 bases: TGTGCCAGCAGTTACGAGGCTAGCGGGGGGCTCTCCTACGAGCAGTACTTC.

This sequence joins TRBV7-9 and TRBJ1-2; maybe TRBD1 (5 bases). V lost 1 base to trimming and J lost 8 bases, with 17 bases between them. The CDR3 covers 15 residues. Germline values: CDR1 SEHNR, CDR2 FQNEAQ (reference sequence). CDR3 DNA sequence: TGTGCCAGCAGCTTAGACGGCAGGGCATCGTCGGGCTACACCTTC. Amino acid sequence: CASSLDGRASSGYTF.

This sequence joins TRBV6-6 and TRBJ2-3, with 7 bases matching TRBD2. The germline V gene has CDR1 MNHNY and CDR2 SVGAGI (reference sequence). The CDR3 is made up of 14 amino acids. V was clipped by 4 bases and J by 0 bases; unmatched bases: 1. The CDR3 DNA sequence: TGTGCCAGCAGTTTGGGGGGGAGCACAGATACGCAGTATTTT. As protein: CASSLGGSTDTQYF.

The genes are TRBV29-1 and TRBJ2-5; D gene unclear. Germline CDR1 is SQVTM and CDR2 is ANQGSEA. Trimming left V 8 bases short and J 1 base short, with 5 bases between. The CDR3 covers 10 residues. CDR3 coding DNA: TGCAGCTCAGTCCAAGAGACCCAGTACTTC. The encoded protein is CSSVQETQYF.

The rearrangement links TRBV19 to TRBJ1-3; D is unresolved. Germline loops: CDR1 LNHDA, CDR2 SQIVND (reference sequence). CDR3 length: 14 residues. Trimming took off 6 bases at V and 4 bases at J, with 13 bases between the two ends. The CDR3 sequence is CASSERLTGNTIYF. The CDR3 DNA follows: TGTGCCAGTAGCGAGAGGCTAACGGGAAACACCATATATTTT.